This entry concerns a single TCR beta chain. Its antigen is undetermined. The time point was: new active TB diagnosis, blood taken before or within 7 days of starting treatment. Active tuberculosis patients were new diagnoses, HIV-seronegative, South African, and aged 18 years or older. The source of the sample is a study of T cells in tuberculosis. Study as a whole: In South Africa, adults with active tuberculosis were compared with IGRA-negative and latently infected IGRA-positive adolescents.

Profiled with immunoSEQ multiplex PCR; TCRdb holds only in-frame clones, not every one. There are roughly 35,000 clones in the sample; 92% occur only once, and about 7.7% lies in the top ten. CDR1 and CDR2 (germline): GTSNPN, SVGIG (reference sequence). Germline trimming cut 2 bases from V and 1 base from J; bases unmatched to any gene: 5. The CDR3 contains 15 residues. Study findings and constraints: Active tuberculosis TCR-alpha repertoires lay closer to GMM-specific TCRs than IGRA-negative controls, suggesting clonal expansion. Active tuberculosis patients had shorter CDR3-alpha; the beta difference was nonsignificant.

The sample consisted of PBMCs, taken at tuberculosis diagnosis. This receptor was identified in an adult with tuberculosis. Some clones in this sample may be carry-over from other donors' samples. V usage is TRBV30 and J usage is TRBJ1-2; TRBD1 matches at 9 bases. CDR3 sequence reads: CAWSRGTGSNYGYTF. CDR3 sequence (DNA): TGTGCCTGGAGTCGAGGGACAGGGAGTAACTATGGCTACACCTTC.